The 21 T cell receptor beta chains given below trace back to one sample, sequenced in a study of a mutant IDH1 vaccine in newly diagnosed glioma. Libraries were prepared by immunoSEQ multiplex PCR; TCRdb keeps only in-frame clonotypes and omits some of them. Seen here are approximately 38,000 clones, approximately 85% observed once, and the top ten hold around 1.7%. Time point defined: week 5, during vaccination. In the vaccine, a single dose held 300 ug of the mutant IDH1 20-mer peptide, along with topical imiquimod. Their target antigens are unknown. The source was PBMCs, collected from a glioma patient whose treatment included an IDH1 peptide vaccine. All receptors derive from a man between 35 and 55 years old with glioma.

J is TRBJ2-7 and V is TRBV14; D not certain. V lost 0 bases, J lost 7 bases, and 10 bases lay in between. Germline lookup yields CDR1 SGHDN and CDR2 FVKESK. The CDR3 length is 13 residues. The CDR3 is CASSQDSFGEQYF. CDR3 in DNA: TGTGCCAGCAGCCAAGATTCATTCGGAGAGCAGTACTTC.

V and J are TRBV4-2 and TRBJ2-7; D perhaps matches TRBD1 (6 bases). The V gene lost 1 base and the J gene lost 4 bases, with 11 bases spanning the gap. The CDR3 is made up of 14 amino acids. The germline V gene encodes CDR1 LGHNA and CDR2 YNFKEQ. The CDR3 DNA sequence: TGTGCCAGCAGCCAAGCCATAGGACAGTACGAGCAGTACTTC. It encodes CASSQAIGQYEQYF.

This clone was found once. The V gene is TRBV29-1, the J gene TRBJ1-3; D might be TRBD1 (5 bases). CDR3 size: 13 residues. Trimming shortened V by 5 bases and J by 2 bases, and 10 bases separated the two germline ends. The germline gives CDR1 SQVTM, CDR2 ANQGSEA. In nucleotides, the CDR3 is TGCAGCGTTAACGACAGAACTGGAAACACCATATATTTT. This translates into CSVNDRTGNTIYF.

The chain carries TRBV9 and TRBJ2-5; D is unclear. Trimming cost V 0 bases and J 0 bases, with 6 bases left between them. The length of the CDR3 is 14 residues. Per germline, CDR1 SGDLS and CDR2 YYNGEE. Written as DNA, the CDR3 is TGTGCCAGCAGCGTAGGAGCGTACCAAGAGACCCAGTACTTC. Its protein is CASSVGAYQETQYF.

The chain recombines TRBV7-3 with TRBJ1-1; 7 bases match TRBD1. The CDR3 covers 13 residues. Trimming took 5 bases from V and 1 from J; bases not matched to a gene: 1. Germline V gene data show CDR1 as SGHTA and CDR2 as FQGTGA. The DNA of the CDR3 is TGTGCCAGCAGCCGGGACAGGAACACTGAAGCTTTCTTT. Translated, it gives CASSRDRNTEAFF. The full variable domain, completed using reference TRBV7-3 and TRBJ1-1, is GAGVSQTPSNKVTEKGKYVELRCDPISGHTALYWYRQSLGQGPEFLIYFQGTGAADDSGLPNDRFFAVRPEGSVSTLKIQRTERGDSAVYLCASSRDRNTEAFFGQGTRLTVV.

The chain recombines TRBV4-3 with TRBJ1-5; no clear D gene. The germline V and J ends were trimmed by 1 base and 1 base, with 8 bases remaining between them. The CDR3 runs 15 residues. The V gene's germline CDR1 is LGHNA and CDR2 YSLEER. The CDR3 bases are TGCGCCAGCAGCCAAGTTCTCCTGAGCAATCAGCCCCAGCATTTT. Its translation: CASSQVLLSNQPQHF.

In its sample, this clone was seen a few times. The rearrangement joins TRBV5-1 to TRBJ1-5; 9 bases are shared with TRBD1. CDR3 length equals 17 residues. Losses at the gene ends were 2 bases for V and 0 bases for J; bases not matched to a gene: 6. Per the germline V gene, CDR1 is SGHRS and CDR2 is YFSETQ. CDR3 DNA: TGCGCCAGCAGCTTAACAGGGGGCTCGGGTAGCAATCAGCCCCAGCATTTT. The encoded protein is CASSLTGGSGSNQPQHF.

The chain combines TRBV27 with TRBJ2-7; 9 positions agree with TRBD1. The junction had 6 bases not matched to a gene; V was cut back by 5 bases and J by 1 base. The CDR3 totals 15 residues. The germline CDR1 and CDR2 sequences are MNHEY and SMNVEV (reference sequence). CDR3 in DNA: TGTGCCAGCAGTATACGGACAGGGGATTCCTACGAGCAGTACTTC. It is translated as CASSIRTGDSYEQYF.

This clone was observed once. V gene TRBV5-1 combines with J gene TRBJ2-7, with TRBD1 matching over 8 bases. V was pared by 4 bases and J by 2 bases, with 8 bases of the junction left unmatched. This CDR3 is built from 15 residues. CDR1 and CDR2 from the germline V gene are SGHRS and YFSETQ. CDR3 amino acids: CASSPQGAATYEQYF. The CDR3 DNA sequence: TGCGCCAGCAGCCCGCAGGGGGCGGCTACCTACGAGCAGTACTTC.

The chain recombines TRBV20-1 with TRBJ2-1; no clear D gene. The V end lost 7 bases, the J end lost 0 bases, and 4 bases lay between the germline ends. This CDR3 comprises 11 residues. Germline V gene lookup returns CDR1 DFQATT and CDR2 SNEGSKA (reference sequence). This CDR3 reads CSGLSYNEQFF. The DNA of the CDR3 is TGCAGTGGTCTCTCCTACAATGAGCAGTTCTTC.

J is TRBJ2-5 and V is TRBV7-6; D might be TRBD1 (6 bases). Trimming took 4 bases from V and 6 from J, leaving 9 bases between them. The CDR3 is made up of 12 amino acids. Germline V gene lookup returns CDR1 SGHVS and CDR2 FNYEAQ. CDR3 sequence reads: CASSYQGQTQYF. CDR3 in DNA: TGTGCCAGCAGCTACCAGGGGCAGACCCAGTACTTC.

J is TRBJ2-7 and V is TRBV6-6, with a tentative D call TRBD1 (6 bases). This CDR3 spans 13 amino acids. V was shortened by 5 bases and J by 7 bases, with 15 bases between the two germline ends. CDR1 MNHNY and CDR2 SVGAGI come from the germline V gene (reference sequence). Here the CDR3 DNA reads TGTGCCAGCAGTCCGCGGACAGCTGGGGAGCAGTACTTC. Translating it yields CASSPRTAGEQYF.

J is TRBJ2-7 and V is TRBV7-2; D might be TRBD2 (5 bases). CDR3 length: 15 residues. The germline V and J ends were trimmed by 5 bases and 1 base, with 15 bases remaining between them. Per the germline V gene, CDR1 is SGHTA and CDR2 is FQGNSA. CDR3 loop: CASSRVPLVSYEQYF. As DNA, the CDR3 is TGTGCCAGCAGCCGTGTGCCACTAGTATCCTACGAGCAGTACTTC.

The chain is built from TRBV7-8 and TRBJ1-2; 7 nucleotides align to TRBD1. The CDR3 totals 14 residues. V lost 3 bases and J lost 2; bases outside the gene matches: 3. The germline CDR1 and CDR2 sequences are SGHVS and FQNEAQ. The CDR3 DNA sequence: TGTGCCAGCAGCTTCGGCAGGGGGAACTATGGCTACACCTTC. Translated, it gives CASSFGRGNYGYTF.

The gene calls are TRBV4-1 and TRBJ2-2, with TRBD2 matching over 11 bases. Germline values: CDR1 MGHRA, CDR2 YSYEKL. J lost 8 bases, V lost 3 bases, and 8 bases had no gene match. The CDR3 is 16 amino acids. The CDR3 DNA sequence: TGCGCCAGCAGCCAGGGACTAGCGGCGTTCTTTGGGGAGCTGTTTTTT. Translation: CASSQGLAAFFGELFF.

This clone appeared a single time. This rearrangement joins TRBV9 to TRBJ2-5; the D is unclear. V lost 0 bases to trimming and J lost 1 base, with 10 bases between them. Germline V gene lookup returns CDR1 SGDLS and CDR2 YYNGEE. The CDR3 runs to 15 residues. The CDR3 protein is CASSVGRYPQETQYF. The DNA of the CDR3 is TGTGCCAGCAGCGTAGGACGGTACCCCCAAGAGACCCAGTACTTC.

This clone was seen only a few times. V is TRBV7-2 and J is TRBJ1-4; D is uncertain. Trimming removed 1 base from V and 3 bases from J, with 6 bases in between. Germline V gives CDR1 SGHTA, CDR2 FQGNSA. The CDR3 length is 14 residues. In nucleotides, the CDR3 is TGTGCCAGCAGCTTAGATAGTTCTAATGAAAAACTGTTTTTT. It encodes CASSLDSSNEKLFF.

Here the CDR3 DNA reads TGTGCCAGCAGAACGACAGGGGGCTACAATGAGCAGTTCTTC. It translates to CASRTTGGYNEQFF. This chain links TRBV7-2 with TRBJ2-1; 9 positions agree with TRBD1. This CDR3 region has 14 residues. CDR1 is SGHTA and CDR2 is FQGNSA in the germline V gene. The trim removed 6 bases at V and 3 bases at J, leaving 3 bases unmatched.

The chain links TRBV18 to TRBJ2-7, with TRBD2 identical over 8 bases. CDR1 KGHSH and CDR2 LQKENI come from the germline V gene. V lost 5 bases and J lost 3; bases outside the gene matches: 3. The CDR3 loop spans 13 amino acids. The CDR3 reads CASSDREGYEQYF. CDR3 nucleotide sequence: TGTGCCAGCTCAGACCGGGAGGGCTACGAGCAGTACTTC.

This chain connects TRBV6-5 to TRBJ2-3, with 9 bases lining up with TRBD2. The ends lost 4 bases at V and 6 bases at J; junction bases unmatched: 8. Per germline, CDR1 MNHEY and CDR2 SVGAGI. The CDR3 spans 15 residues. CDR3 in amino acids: CASSSPSGEGDTQYF. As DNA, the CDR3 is TGTGCCAGCAGTTCGCCTAGCGGGGAGGGGGATACGCAGTATTTT.

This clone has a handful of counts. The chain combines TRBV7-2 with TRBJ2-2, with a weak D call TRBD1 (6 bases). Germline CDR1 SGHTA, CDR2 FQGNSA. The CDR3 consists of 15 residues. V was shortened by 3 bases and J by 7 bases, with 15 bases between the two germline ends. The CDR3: CASSFQGFTDGELFF. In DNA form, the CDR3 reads TGTGCCAGCAGCTTTCAGGGGTTTACAGACGGGGAGCTGTTTTTT.